This TCR beta chain was profiled in a study of beta chain features in type 1 diabetes. Study-level findings and limits: Naive, central memory and Treg TCRB repertoires appeared more alike in patients than in healthy donors. VDJ junctions from type 1 diabetes patients carried fewer insertions and larger deletions.

Cell sorting via CD45RO/CCR7/CD25/CD127/CD95/CD27 was performed to obtain CD4+ naive, central memory, regulatory and stem cell-like memory cells. In all sorted populations, purity surpassed 98%. This clone appeared a few times. Its antigen is currently unknown. Isolated RNA was reverse transcribed in full, so expressed TCRB transcripts were sequenced. Measured with immunoSEQ multiplex PCR; TCRdb has only the in-frame clones, and not every one. The sample lists roughly 610,000 clones; roughly a sixth were seen once. There are 15 residues in the CDR3. With 4 bases clipped from V and 7 bases from J, the junction kept 8 bases outside the gene matches. CDR1 is SGHTA and CDR2 is FQGTGA in the germline V gene.

Sequencing input: naive CD4+ T cells from blood. V gene TRBV7-3 combines with J gene TRBJ1-1, with 11 bases identical to TRBD1. The clonotype was recovered from a man aged 18 to 29 in good health. The CDR3, as DNA: TGTGCCAGCAGCTCACCGGGACAGGGGGTATTTGAAGCTTTCTTT. Translation gives CASSSPGQGVFEAFF.